Included here is one TCR beta chain sequence, with context. Its antigen is still unknown. This specimen comes from a study of T cell responses to AZD1222 COVID-19 vaccine. V lost 3 bases and J lost 4; bases outside the gene matches: 6. Germline V lookup: CDR1 WNHNN, CDR2 SYGVQD (reference sequence). This CDR3 is built from 15 residues. Repertoires were generated with immunoSEQ multiplex PCR, while TCRdb's copy carries only in-frame clones and drops some. The sample holds approximately 67,000 clones, roughly nine tenths seen once. Study-wide results and caveats: Spike as a whole was targeted by vaccine-associated CD4 TCRs, dominant at 160-218 and 743-854.

The source of this sequence is an adult who received the AZD1222 COVID-19 vaccine. The chain uses TRBV10-1 and TRBJ2-1; 7 nucleotides match TRBD2. The sample was peripheral blood, taken 28 days after the second AZD1222 dose. DNA for the CDR3: TGCGCCAGCAGTGACGGGGGAGGGCCGTACAATGAGCAGTTCTTC. Its translation is CASSDGGGPYNEQFF.